The TCR beta chain described here comes from a study of human T cells and chemical hapten exposure (dated by TCRdb to the early 2020s). A note on the overall study: For sensitization, 2% DPC in acetone was applied to a roughly 2 cm by roughly 2 cm area of upper inner arm skin. The mostly female patient cohort included alopecia areata with under or over 50% scalp involvement, alopecia totalis and alopecia universalis. Libraries were pooled for sequencing, and variation in per-sample TCR yields was attributed mainly to small differences in library volumes within the pool. Patch testing was performed on the upper back with Finn chambers containing 0.01% DPC, and the patch tests were scored after 6 days according to International Contact Dermatitis Research Group standards. Blood samples were taken from patients before sensitization (week 0) and at 2, 6 and about 24 weeks after DPC sensitization. In alopecia patients, the study followed how the peripheral blood TCR repertoire changed in vivo over primary and secondary sensitization to diphenylcyclopropenone (DPC), a hapten. Some 29 alopecia patients provided blood for TCR sequencing at one to four time points (pre-sensitization, 2, 6 and 24 weeks). Weekly therapeutic DPC doses were additionally applied to the scalp of patients throughout the roughly 24-week study period. Results the study describes overall, beyond this receptor: All patients had alopecia, a presumed autoimmune disease, so their immune response might differ from that of healthy individuals. After repeated subsampling, the strength of the expansion versus patch-test correlation and the threshold at which it became significant changed. Patch test score correlated positively with the number of PT1 expanded TCRs, reaching significance at thresholds 8, 16 and 32 but not at 4. Compared with pre-sensitization or healthy control sets, expanded TCRs formed significantly more large CDR3 similarity clusters, which is consistent with antigen-driven responses. No change with DPC sensitization was found in the number of TCRs above 1 in 1000 frequency, and no evidence of global repertoire structure alterations was found.

Libraries were constructed by RACE. TCRdb names NextSeq 500 as the instrument used. During library preparation, unique molecular identifiers were attached to individual cDNA molecules so that TCRs could be counted quantitatively and reproducibly. Both TCR alpha and TCR beta chains were sequenced from each blood RNA sample. From the authors' description of their analysis: A median of roughly 100,000 TCRs per sample was observed, with a range of roughly 20,000 to 700,000. The Decombinator software suite was used to annotate V, J and CDR3 in the TCR reads. For PS versus PT1 abundance plots, all samples were subsampled to the same number of TCRs (28,000). TCRs were defined as expanded if absent before sensitization and observed at least eight times at the 2-week time point. TCRdb ran its own pipeline on the public reads, namely fastp trimming at Q25 and MiXCR clone calling, and kept in-frame beta chains. Each entry is one CDR3 protein sequence, shown with its most common DNA and genes. These V and J calls are TCRdb output, not the study's own analysis. For this sample the table gives fewer than 500,000 distinct CDR3 sequences, of which around 5% were detected only once. Clones ranked in the top ten supply around 2.3% of the sample.

The V and J ends are trimmed by 4 bases and 1 base, leaving 17 bases between them. The CDR3 sequence holds 16 residues, the cysteine and phenylalanine included. The kept DNA is CDR3 alone, 48 bases in frame from the first base. The CDR1 and CDR2 encoded by the germline V gene are MGHRA and YSYEKL. Concerning this clonotype: No cognate antigen has been identified for it. Base qualities were left out, and no much larger clone turns up one base away.

The time point tag for this specimen amounts to: patch test 1, 2 weeks after DPC sensitization. The intended sense of this specimen's treatment or condition label: therapeutic diphenylcyclopropenone sensitization with weekly scalp DPC. At each patch-test visit, blood was drawn before the patch test was applied. To be eligible, patients had to be aged 18 to 70, diagnosed with alopecia and judged suitable for DPC therapy, while pregnant patients were excluded. Unfractionated whole blood was collected in Tempus Blood RNA tubes, and total RNA was extracted from that blood. The rearranged segments are TRBV4-1 and TRBJ2-7, and the D gene may be TRBD2, 5 bases matching. The clonotype comes from a woman in her forties or fifties with alopecia areata. Some clones in this sample may be carry-over from other donors' samples. The material was whole blood, obtained in connection with sensitization to the hapten diphenylcyclopropenone (DPC). CDR3 region: CASSPDSVEGSYEQYF. The sequenced DNA: TGCGCCAGCAGCCCCGATTCGGTCGAGGGTTCCTACGAGCAGTACTTC.